This TCR beta chain is from a study of cytomegalovirus exposure and HLA in healthy donors (TCRdb year 2017). As for the study more broadly: In an earlier analysis of approximately 640 of the donors, 250 to 350 Gb of sequence data and some 120 million unique TCR beta sequences from approximately 180 million T cells were reported. Roughly 290 gigabases of sequencing data and roughly 81 million unique TCR sequences made up an early release that covered 640 HLA-typed donors. Of the approximately 400 genotyped donors, over 80% were placed in the genetic ancestry cluster associated with self-reported Caucasian donors. The study aimed to test whether cataloging public T cell receptors could reveal signatures of past pathogen exposure. The study used immunosequencing to profile the T cell repertoires of approximately 650 subjects and linked those repertoires to cytomegalovirus serostatus. A separate validation cohort of roughly 110 different subjects was used in addition to the 666-subject first cohort. The study combined high-throughput TCR immunosequencing, statistical association of individual TCRs with disease status, and machine learning to predict cytomegalovirus infection status. In a later analysis, previously published TCR beta repertoires from several hundred donors were re-analyzed and high-resolution HLA genotyping was added so that TCR occurrence patterns could be studied. Rather than using new phenotypic data, the later analysis identified candidate immune exposures from TCR beta sequences and from how often those sequences occurred across donors. To decide whether each TCR beta V gene segment behaved as functional or pseudogenic, an earlier analysis of some 570 of the donors relied on high-throughput TCR beta sequencing. Donor age, sex, ethnicity and CMV serostatus were compiled together with the repertoire data. A later genetic analysis took genome-wide SNP genotypes for about 55% of the roughly 670 donors and used that subset as a discovery cohort. All discovery cohort repertoires had been generated on a single sequencing platform. HLA typing covered class I and class II loci at four-digit resolution. Typing coverage differed by locus: A, B, C, DRB1 and DQB1 were typed in about 620-640 donors, DQA1 in 500 to 550, DPA1 in 600 to 610, and DPB1 in just under 490. Four to six DR-DQ haplotypes were handled as single units for association and clustering, since linkage in the cohort was strong. Among roughly 370 genotyped donors of the cohort, an average of about 240,000 unique TCR beta nucleotide sequences were sequenced per donor, roughly 18% of them non-productive.

The CDR3 measures 13 amino acids from cysteine to phenylalanine. Only the CDR3 region is kept as DNA, spanning 39 bases read in frame from base 1. From a lookup of the germline V gene (reference sequence), CDR1 and CDR2 are SEHNR and FQNEAQ. V trim: 8 bases; J trim: 6 bases; unmatched bases: 7. As regards this clone: Its antigen specificity is not known. No clone much larger than this one lies a single base away; base qualities are absent.

The cohort consisted of approximately 670 healthy bone marrow donors. At the time of sampling, all cohort members were nominally healthy, though unrecorded immune exposures were likely present. The donor tested CMV seronegative and was one of the 352 seronegative cohort members. Every donor gave a peripheral blood sample, and the peripheral blood mononuclear cells from that sample were used for TCR beta sequencing. Genomic DNA was extracted from the blood cell samples with the Qiagen DNeasy Blood Extraction Kit. The full study reports these points: The presence/absence analyses assumed that sequencing depth was roughly uniform across donors, and that assumption may not be true. The 87-base-pair reads could not distinguish some IMGT-functional V segments, including TRBV6-2 and TRBV6-3, so those segments were excluded. The cohort was sequenced for TCR beta chains only, and without alpha or paired-chain data the features that could be detected were limited. Several of the top co-occurrence clusters appeared to be linked to parvovirus B19, influenza, CMV and Epstein-Barr virus, according to a later analysis. Compared with the roughly 700-donor mean, donors in an Asian-associated ancestry cluster had fewer N-insertions in productive TCRs, according to a later genetic analysis. Linkage disequilibrium might explain the correlated functional status among segregating V segments, but an unknown experimental factor could not be excluded. According to a later analysis, most CMV-associated TCR beta chains appeared to be HLA-restricted, and the HLA associations seemed to be driven largely by CMV exposure. CMV serostatus was the only immune exposure information available for the cohort. When HLA alleles, especially DR and DQ, strongly co-occurred, attributing TCR associations to individual alleles was difficult. In vitro tests confirmed that a few of the cytomegalovirus-associated TCR beta chains recognize cytomegalovirus antigens. In a later genetic analysis, a missense DCLRE1C variant was associated with V-gene and J-gene trimming of TCR beta chains, and the association was replicated in an independent cohort. The earlier analysis of 587 of the donors excluded roughly 16 rarely observed V segments, including chromosome 9 orphons, because counts were too low. Because some donors lacked HLA typing at each locus, the association tests relied only on the typed subset. According to a later analysis, TCR association rates differed among HLA loci, with DRB1 alleles showing the most associated TCRs and HLA-C alleles showing the fewest. The classifier was reported to diagnose cytomegalovirus status with high specificity and sensitivity in both the original and validation cohorts. Specific HLA alleles were associated with 18,000 or so TCR beta sequences at a false discovery rate of 0.05 in a later analysis. Most TCR sequences were seen in very few donors, while some public TCRs were found in many individuals. In a later analysis, HLA-associated TCR beta chains were found to be more clonally expanded and to have lower generation probabilities than equally common non-associated chains. An earlier analysis of approximately 570 of the donors showed that most TCR beta V segments appeared in productive rearrangements either about 87% or about 30% of the time, which broadly matched IMGT annotations. According to the authors, the approach could potentially be generalized to other disease states and immunological phenotypes. The study listed 164 TCR beta chains as associated with cytomegalovirus. A group of highly shared sequence variants was considered likely to be a technical artifact of the sequencing pipeline. A further reported finding was that TCR beta sequences accurately predicted the HLA-A and HLA-B alleles for most subjects in the first cohort.

The library was produced with the immunoSEQ multiplex PCR assay. The multiplex PCR relied on a mix of 60 forward primers for TCR Vbeta segments and 13 reverse primers for TCR Jbeta segments. A multiplex PCR assay on genomic DNA amplified the CDR3 region of rearranged TCR beta genes. Amplified TCR beta libraries were sequenced as 87-base-pair reads on the Illumina HiSeq System. The original pipeline was this. Across the 600 to 700 repertoires, a later analysis counted roughly 84 million unique TCR beta chains, around 11 million of which were shared by at least two donors. A nearest-neighbor algorithm error-corrected the raw reads and collapsed the reads into unique sequences, merging closely related sequences to remove PCR and sequencing errors. To assign V, D and J gene segments, CDR3 sequences were aligned to IMGT reference sequences. For a sequence to be retained, at least a six-nucleotide match to both a V gene segment and a J gene segment was required. A rearrangement counted as productive if the CDR3 had no stop codons and remained in frame with V and J, and every other rearrangement counted as non-productive. Following IMGT convention, CDR3 was defined as the stretch from the second conserved V-encoded cysteine to the conserved J-encoded phenylalanine. Sequences without an unambiguous match to a single V gene segment were excluded from the earlier analysis of about 640 of the donors. An earlier analysis of about 600 of the donors called V segments functional above 56.7% productive rearrangements and segregating when the between-donor standard deviation exceeded 5%. To diagnose cytomegalovirus status from the catalog of TCR beta chain sequences, a statistical classification framework was built. In a later analysis, V and J genes were assigned by comparing TCR nucleotide sequences against IMGT/GENE-DB human TR gene sequences. A later analysis assigned CDR3 sequences and most-parsimonious VDJ recombination scenarios with the TCRdist pipeline. A later analysis defined each TCR beta chain by its CDR3 amino acid sequence plus V-gene family, and excluded reads lacking a unique V-gene family. As a way to deal with suspected cross-contamination and a sequencing artifact, a later analysis dropped nearly 600 nucleotide sequences that were highly shared and had low generation probability. In a later analysis, a clonal expansion index for each public chain was calculated from normalized within-repertoire ranks of inferred template counts. In a later analysis, generation probabilities were computed using a VDJ recombination model fitted to out-of-frame rearrangements, and the results were checked against IGoR. In a later analysis, hypergeometric tests were used to score TCR-TCR, TCR-HLA and TCR-CMV co-occurrence, with a repertoire-size bias correction applied to TCR pairs. To estimate false discovery rates, a later analysis permuted the HLA or CMV assignments 20 times. In a later analysis, co-occurring TCRs were grouped with DBSCAN, and TCRdist sequence similarity was added when clustering was performed within HLA-allele-positive subsets. Co-occurrence clustering excluded repertoires with fewer than 30,000 or more than 120,000 public chains, plus five with anomalous nucleotide sharing. The table comes from immuneACCESS by way of TCRdb, which keeps in-frame sequences with V and J called. Part of the clones is missing from these tables; in studies checked, under half for an unresolved V gene and the rest for unknown reasons. For V, J and clone size, that table is used; D and trimming come from the DNA. Counted in this sample were about 26,000 clones; just under 70% of them appeared once. The ten largest make up 3.5% to 4.5% of the sample.

The sample comprised PBMCs. The rearranged chain carries TRBV7-9 and TRBJ2-7; 10 central nucleotides agree with TRBD1. This TCR derives from a woman aged 45-60 years in good health and CMV-seronegative. Here is the DNA: TGTGCCAGCTCAAAGACAGGGGGCGGCGAGCAGTACTTC. The encoded protein is CASSKTGGGEQYF.